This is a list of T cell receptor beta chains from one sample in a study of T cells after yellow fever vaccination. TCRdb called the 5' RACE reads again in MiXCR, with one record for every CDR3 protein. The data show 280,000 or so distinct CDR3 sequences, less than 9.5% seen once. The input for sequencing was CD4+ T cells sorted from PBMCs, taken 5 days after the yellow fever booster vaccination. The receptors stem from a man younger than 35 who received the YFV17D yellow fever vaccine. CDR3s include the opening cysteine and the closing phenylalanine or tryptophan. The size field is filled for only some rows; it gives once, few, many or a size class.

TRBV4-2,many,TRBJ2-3,CASSQAPSPGGNTQYF
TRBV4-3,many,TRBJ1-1,CASSQDPGVRGTEAFF
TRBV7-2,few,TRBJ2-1,CASRFGGGNEQFF
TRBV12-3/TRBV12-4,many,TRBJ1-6,CASSLNWNSPLHF
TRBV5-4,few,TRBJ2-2,CASSVRDRPTGELFF
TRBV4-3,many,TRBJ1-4,CASSQQGLNEKLFF
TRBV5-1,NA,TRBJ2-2,CASSRAGADTGELFF
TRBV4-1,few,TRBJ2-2,CASSQKKRQNTGELFF
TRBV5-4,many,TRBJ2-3,CASSQGGRGHGDTQYF
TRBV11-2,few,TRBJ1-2,CASSEMKEREGGYTF
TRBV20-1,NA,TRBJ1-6,CSAYGPSYGSPLHF
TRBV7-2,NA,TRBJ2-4,CASSSVEGNIQYF
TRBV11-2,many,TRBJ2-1,CASSLVVLPLTSGNEQFF
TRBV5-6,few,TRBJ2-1,CASSLARHSYNEQFF
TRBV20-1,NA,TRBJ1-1,CSARLMDRVTEAFF
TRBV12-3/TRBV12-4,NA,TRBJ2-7,CASRISGRYEQYF
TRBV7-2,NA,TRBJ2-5,CASSSPGRRRETQYF